This T cell receptor (beta chain) derives from a study of shared clonotypes between healthy human individuals. Turning to this clone: Other DNA sequences of this sample code for an identical CDR3.

Trimming cost V 6 bases and J 6 bases, with 10 bases left between them. The CDR3 has 12 amino acids. Germline-derived CDR1 and CDR2 are SNHLY and FYNNEI. Clones were sequenced by immunoSEQ multiplex PCR, and TCRdb holds only the in-frame ones, with some missing. The repertoire holds around 510,000 clones, with roughly 72% as singletons. The receptor was isolated from a woman in her forties in good health. Some clones in this sample may be carry-over from other donors' samples. V and J are TRBV2 and TRBJ2-3; D not certain. The material sequenced was PBMCs. The CDR3, as DNA: TGTGCCAGCAGGGGATCCGGGGATACGCAGTATTTT. It specifies CASRGSGDTQYF.